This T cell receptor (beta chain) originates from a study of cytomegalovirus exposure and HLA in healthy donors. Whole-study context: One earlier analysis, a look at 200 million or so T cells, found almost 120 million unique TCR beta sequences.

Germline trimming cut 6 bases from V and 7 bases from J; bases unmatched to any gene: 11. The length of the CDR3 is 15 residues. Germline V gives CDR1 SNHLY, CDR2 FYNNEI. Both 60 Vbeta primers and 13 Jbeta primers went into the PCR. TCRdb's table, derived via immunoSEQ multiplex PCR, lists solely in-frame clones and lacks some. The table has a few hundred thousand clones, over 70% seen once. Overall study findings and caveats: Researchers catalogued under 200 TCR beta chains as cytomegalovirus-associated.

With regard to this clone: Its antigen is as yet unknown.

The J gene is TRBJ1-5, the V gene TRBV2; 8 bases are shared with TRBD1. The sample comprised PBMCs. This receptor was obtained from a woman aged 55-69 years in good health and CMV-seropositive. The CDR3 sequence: CASSPIQGARQPQHF. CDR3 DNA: TGTGCCAGCAGCCCGATTCAGGGGGCGAGGCAGCCCCAGCATTTT. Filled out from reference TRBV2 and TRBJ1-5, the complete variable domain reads EPEVTQTPSHQVTQMGQEVILRCVPISNHLYFYWYRQILGQKVEFLVSFYNNEISEKSEIFDDQFSVERPDGSNFTLKIRSTKLEDSAMYFCASSPIQGARQPQHFGDGTRLSIL.